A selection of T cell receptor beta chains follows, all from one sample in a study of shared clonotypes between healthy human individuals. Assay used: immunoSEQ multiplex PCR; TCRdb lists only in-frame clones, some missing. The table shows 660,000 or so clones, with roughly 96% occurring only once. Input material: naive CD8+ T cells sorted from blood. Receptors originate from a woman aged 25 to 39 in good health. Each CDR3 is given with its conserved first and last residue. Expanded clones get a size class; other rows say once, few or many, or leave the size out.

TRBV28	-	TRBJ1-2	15	CASSNLKEESYGYTF
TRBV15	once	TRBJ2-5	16	CATSRDWQGARETQYF
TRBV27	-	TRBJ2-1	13	CASSLSMVLEQFF
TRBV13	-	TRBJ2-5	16	CASSPEEGALKETQYF
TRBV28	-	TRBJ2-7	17	CASRLGLAGERGYEQYF
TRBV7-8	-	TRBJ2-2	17	CASSLIFRGRNTGELFF
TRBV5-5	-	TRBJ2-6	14	CASSRTSGANVLTF
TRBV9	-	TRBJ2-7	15	CASSAGSRTTYEQYF
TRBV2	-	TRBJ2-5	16	CASSEGLAGVQETQYF
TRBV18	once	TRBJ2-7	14	CASSPPDRSYEQYF
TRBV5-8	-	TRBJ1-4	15	CASSSEGRRDEKLFF
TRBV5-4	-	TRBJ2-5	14	CASSLGGPQETQYF
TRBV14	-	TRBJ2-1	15	CASSPLADSYNEQFF
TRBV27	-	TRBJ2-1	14	CASAQGISYNEQFF
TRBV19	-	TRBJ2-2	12	CASSIGSGELFF
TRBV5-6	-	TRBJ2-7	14	CASSLPGSSYEQYF
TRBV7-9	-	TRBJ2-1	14	CASRDRGSYNEQFF